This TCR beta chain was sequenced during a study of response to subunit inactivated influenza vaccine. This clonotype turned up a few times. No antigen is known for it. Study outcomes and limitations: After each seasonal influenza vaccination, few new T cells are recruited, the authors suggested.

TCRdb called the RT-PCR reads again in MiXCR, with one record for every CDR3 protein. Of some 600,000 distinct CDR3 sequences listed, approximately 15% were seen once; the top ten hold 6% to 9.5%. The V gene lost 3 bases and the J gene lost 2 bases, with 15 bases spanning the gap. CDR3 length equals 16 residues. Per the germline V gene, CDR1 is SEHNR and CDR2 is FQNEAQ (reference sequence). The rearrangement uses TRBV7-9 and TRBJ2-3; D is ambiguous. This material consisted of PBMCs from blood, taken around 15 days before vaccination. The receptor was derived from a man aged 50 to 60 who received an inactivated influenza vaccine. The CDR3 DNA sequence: TGTGCCAGCAGCTTCCGCTTATCGGCGGTCACAGATACGCAGTATTTT. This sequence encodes CASSFRLSAVTDTQYF.